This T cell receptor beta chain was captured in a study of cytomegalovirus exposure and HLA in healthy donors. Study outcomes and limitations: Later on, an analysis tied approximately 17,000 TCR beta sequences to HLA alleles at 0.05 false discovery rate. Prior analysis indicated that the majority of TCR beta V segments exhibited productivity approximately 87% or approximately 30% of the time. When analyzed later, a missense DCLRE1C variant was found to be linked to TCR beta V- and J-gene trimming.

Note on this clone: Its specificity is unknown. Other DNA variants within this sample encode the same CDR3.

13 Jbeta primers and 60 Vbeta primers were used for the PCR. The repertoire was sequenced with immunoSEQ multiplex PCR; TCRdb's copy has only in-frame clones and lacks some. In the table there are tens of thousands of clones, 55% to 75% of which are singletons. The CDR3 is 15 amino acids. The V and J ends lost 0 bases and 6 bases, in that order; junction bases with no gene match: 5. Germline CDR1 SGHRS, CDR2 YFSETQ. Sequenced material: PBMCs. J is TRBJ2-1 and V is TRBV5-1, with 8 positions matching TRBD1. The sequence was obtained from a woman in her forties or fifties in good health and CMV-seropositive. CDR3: CASSLGQGAGNEQFF. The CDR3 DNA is TGCGCCAGCAGCTTGGGGCAGGGGGCGGGCAATGAGCAGTTCTTC.